The following is a T cell receptor (beta chain) sequence with its context. Its antigen is unidentified. V was cut by 4 bases and J by 7 bases, with 11 bases left in between. The CDR3 is 13 residues long. Germline lookup yields CDR1 SGHDT and CDR2 YYEEEE. The protocol was immunoSEQ multiplex PCR, while the TCRdb copy is restricted to in-frame clones and leaves out a portion. The data show 200,000 to 250,000 clones, roughly 94% seen once. The data belong to a study of T cell responses to AZD1222 COVID-19 vaccine. Points from the study as a whole: Mostly white British, mostly female donors; authors suggested clonal diversity may be underestimated. Unmutated variant regions are reportedly the target of nearly half of TCRs that are spike-specific. Regions 160-218 and 743-854 held dominance among vaccine-associated CD4 TCRs, which spanned spike. Sampling captured repertoires only after the peak T cell response.

The sample was peripheral blood, taken 28 days after the second dose of the MenACWY control vaccine. The gene calls are TRBV5-6 and TRBJ2-2; D may correspond to TRBD1 or TRBD2 (5 bases each). The sequence was collected from an adult who received the MenACWY meningococcal vaccine as a control. DNA for the CDR3: TGTGCCAGCAGCCGGGGAAGGGGCGGGGAGCTGTTTTTT. This gives the protein CASSRGRGGELFF.